The 8 T cell receptor beta chains listed next were all sequenced from one sample in a study of CDR3 diversity in severe acne. From the PCR reads, TCRdb called clonotypes with MiXCR, one entry per CDR3 protein. The profile shows more than 85,000 distinct CDR3 sequences, about 53% of them singletons. The sequencing sample was made of blood. All receptors derive from a male donor with severe acne vulgaris.

The V call is TRBV2, the J call TRBJ2-4, with 8 bases lining up with TRBD2. The germline gives CDR1 SNHLY, CDR2 FYNNEI. With 8 bases clipped from V and 9 bases from J, the junction kept 12 bases outside the gene matches. The CDR3 contains 14 residues. CDR3 DNA: TGTGCCAGCTCGGGTCGGGAGGGCCAGGTCATTCAGTACTTC. Translation: CASSGREGQVIQYF.

This clonotype showed up many times. V usage is TRBV5-8 and J usage is TRBJ2-5; 7 bases fit TRBD2. This CDR3 spans 15 amino acids. V shed 7 bases and J 3 bases; nucleotides not matched to a gene: 12. Germline lookup yields CDR1 SGHTS and CDR2 YDEGEE. CDR3 residues: CASRWSRTREETQYF. In DNA form, the CDR3 reads TGTGCCAGCCGGTGGTCGAGGACTAGAGAAGAGACCCAGTACTTC.

This clonotype has at least ten counts. Here the CDR3 reads CATSDIGGGWTDTQYF. CDR3 nucleotide sequence: TGTGCCACCAGTGACATTGGGGGGGGATGGACAGATACGCAGTATTTT. The chain combines TRBV24-1 with TRBJ2-3; 7 bases map to TRBD2. This CDR3 spans 16 amino acids. Trimming cost V 4 bases and J 3 bases; bases outside gene matches: 9. Germline V gene sequence: CDR1 KGHDR, CDR2 SFDVKD.

The V call is TRBV3-1, the J call TRBJ2-3; D unresolved. V dropped 2 bases and J dropped 4 bases, with 16 bases sitting between them. Germline loops: CDR1 LGHDT, CDR2 YNNKEL (reference sequence). The CDR3 length is 16 residues. The CDR3 reads CASSQFAILGSDTQYF. Written as DNA, the CDR3 is TGTGCCAGCAGCCAATTTGCGATTCTAGGTTCAGATACGCAGTATTTT.

The chain employs TRBV12-3 or TRBV12-4 and TRBJ2-2; the D gene is possibly TRBD1 (6 bases). Trimming took off 3 bases at V and 6 bases at J, with 8 bases between the two ends. The CDR3 is 13 amino acids. In nucleotides, the CDR3 is TGTGCCAGCAGTTTCAAGGGGGCCGGGGAGCTGTTTTTT. The encoded protein is CASSFKGAGELFF.

The V gene is TRBV6-1, the J gene TRBJ2-5; TRBD1 aligns across 9 bases. The CDR3 loop spans 14 amino acids. The germline CDR1 and CDR2 sequences are MNHNS and SASEGT. V shed 4 bases and J 6 bases; nucleotides not matched to a gene: 6. The CDR3 nucleotides are TGTGCCAGCAGTGGAACAGGGGGCGGTAAGACCCAGTACTTC. Its protein is CASSGTGGGKTQYF.

This clonotype was detected only a few times. This rearrangement joins TRBV28 to TRBJ1-5; no clear D. The CDR3 sequence is 12 residues long. Germline CDR1 and CDR2: MDHEN and SYDVKM. The V gene lost 7 bases and the J gene lost 1 base, with 5 bases spanning the gap. The CDR3 coding sequence is TGTGCCAGCACTTCGAGCAATCAGCCCCAGCATTTT. Translation gives CASTSSNQPQHF.

The chain employs TRBV14 and TRBJ2-7; 7 bases match TRBD2. Per germline, CDR1 SGHDN and CDR2 FVKESK. Trimming removed 2 bases from V and 3 bases from J; junction bases left unmatched: 1. The CDR3 covers 13 residues. CDR3 in amino acids: CASSQWTSYEQYF. The DNA for the CDR3 is TGTGCCAGCAGCCAATGGACTAGCTACGAGCAGTACTTC.